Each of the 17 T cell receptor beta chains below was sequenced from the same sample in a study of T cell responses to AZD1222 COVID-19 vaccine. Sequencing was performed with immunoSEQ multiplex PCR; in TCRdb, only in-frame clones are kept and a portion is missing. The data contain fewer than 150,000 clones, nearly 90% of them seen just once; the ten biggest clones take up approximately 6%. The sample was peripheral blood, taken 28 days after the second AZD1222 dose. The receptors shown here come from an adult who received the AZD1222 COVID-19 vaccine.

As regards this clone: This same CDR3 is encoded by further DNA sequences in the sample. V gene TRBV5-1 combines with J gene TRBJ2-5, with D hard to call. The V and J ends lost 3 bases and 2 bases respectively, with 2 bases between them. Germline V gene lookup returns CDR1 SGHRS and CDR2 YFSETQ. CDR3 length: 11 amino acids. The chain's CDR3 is CASSSQETQYF. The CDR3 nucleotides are TGCGCCAGCAGCTCTCAAGAGACCCAGTACTTC.

This chain's CDR3 is CASSLSPRGDDQPQHF. In nucleotides, the CDR3 is TGTGCCAGCAGTTTATCCCCCAGGGGGGACGATCAGCCCCAGCATTTT. The V gene is TRBV27, the J gene TRBJ1-5, with 7 bases matching TRBD1. V lost 0 bases to trimming and J lost 5 bases; unmatched junction nucleotides: 7. The CDR3 has 16 residues. The germline gives CDR1 MNHEY, CDR2 SMNVEV (reference sequence).

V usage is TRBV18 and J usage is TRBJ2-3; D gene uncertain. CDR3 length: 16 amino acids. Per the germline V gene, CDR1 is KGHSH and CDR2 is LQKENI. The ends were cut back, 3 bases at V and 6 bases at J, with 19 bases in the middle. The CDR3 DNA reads TGTGCCAGCTCACCCGTTGGACCAGGCCCACGGGATACGCAGTATTTT. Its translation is CASSPVGPGPRDTQYF.

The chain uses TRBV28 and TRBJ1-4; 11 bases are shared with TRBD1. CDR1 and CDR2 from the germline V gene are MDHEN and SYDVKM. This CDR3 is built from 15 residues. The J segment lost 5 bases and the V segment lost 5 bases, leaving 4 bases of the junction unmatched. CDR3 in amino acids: CASSAGQGGNEKLFF. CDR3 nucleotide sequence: TGTGCCAGCAGTGCGGGACAGGGGGGAAATGAAAAACTGTTTTTT.

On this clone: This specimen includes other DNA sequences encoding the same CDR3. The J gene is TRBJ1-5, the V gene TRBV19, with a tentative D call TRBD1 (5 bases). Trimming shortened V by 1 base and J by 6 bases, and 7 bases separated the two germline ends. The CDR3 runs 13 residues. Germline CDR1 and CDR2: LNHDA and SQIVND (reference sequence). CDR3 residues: CASSIAGFQPQHF. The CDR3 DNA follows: TGTGCCAGTAGTATAGCAGGGTTTCAGCCCCAGCATTTT.

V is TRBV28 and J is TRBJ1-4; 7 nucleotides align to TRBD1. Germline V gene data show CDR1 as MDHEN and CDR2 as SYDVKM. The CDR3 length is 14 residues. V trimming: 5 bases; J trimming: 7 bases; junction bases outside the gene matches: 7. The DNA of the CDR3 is TGTGCCAGCAGTACTGACAGGGTGGGTGAAAAACTGTTTTTT. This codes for CASSTDRVGEKLFF.

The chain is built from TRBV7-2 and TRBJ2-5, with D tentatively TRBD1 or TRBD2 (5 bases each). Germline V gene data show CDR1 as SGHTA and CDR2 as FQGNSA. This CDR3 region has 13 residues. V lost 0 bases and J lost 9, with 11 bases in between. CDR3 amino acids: CASSLAGGGAQYF. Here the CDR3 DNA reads TGTGCCAGCAGCTTAGCAGGTGGGGGAGCCCAGTACTTC.

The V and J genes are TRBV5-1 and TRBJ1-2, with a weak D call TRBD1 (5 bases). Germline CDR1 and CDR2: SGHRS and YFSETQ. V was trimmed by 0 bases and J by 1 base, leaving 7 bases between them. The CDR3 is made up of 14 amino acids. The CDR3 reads CASSLGQYNYGYTF. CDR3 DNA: TGCGCCAGCAGCTTGGGACAGTATAACTATGGCTACACCTTC. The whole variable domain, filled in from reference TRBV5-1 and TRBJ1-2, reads KAGVTQTPRYLIKTRGQQVTLSCSPISGHRSVSWYQQTPGQGLQFLFEYFSETQRNKGNFPGRFSGRQFSNSRSEMNVSTLELGDSALYLCASSLGQYNYGYTFGSGTRLTVV.

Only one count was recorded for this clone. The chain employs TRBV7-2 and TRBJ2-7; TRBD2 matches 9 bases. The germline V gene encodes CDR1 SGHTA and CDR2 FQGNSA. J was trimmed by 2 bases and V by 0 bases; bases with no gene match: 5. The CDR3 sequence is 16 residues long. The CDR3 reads CASSLAPSGAAYEQYF. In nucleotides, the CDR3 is TGTGCCAGCAGCTTAGCGCCTAGCGGGGCCGCCTACGAGCAGTACTTC. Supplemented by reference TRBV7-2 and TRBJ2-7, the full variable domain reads GAGVSQSPSNKVTEKGKDVELRCDPISGHTALYWYRQSLGQGLEFLIYFQGNSAPDKSGLPSDRFSAERTGGSVSTLTIQRTQQEDSAVYLCASSLAPSGAAYEQYFGPGTRLTVT.

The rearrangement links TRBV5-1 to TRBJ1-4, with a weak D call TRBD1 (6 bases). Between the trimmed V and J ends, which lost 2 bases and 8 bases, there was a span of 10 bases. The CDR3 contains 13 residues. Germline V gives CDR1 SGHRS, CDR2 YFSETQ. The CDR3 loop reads CASSFGQKEKLFF. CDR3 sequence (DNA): TGCGCCAGCAGCTTCGGACAGAAAGAAAAACTGTTTTTT.

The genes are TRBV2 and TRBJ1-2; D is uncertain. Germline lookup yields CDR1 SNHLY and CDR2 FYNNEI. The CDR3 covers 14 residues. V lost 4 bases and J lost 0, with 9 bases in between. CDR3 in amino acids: CASSALGTNYGYTF. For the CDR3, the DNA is TGTGCCAGCAGTGCGCTAGGGACTAACTATGGCTACACCTTC. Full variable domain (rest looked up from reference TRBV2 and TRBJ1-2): EPEVTQTPSHQVTQMGQEVILRCVPISNHLYFYWYRQILGQKVEFLVSFYNNEISEKSEIFDDQFSVERPDGSNFTLKIRSTKLEDSAMYFCASSALGTNYGYTFGSGTRLTVV.

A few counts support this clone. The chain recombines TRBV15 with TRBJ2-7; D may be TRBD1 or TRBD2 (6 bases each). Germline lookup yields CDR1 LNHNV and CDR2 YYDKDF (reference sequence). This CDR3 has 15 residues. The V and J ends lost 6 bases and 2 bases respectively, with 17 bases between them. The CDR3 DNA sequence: TGTGCCACCAGGGCTAACAAGGGGGGTACCTACGAGCAGTACTTC. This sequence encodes CATRANKGGTYEQYF. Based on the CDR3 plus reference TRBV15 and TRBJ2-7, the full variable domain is DAMVIQNPRYQVTQFGKPVTLSCSQTLNHNVMYWYQQKSSQAPKLLFHYYDKDFNNEADTPDNFQSRRPNTSFCFLDIRSPGLGDTAMYLCATRANKGGTYEQYFGPGTRLTVT.

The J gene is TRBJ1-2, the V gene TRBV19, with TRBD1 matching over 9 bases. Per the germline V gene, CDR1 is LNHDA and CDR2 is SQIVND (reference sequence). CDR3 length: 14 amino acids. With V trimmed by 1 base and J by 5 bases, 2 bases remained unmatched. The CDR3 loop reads CASSIAGTGYGYTF. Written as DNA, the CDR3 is TGTGCCAGTAGTATAGCTGGGACAGGGTATGGCTACACCTTC.

Here the CDR3 DNA reads TGTGCCAGCAATGAGGGCAGGGGATATCAGGACGAGCAGTACTTC. Encoded protein: CASNEGRGYQDEQYF. This rearrangement joins TRBV27 to TRBJ2-7, with D possibly matching TRBD1 (6 bases). The CDR3 is 15 residues long. Germline CDR1 and CDR2: MNHEY and SMNVEV (reference sequence). Trimming removed 7 bases from V and 5 bases from J, with 21 bases in between.

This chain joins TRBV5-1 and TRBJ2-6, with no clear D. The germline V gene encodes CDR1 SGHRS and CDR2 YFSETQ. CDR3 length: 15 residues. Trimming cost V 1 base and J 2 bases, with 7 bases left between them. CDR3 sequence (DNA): TGCGCCAGCAGCTTGCAAGGGACTGGGGCCAACGTCCTGACTTTC. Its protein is CASSLQGTGANVLTF. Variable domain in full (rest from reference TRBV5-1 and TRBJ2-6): KAGVTQTPRYLIKTRGQQVTLSCSPISGHRSVSWYQQTPGQGLQFLFEYFSETQRNKGNFPGRFSGRQFSNSRSEMNVSTLELGDSALYLCASSLQGTGANVLTFGAGSRLTVL.

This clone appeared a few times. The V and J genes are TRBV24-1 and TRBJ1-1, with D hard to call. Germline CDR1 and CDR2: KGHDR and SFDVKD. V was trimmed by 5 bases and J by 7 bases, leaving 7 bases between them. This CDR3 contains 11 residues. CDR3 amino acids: CATSVNGEAFF. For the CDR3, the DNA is TGTGCCACCAGTGTTAATGGTGAAGCTTTCTTT.

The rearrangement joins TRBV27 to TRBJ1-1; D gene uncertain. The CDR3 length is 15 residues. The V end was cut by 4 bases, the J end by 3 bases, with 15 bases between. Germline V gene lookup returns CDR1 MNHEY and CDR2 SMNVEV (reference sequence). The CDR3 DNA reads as TGTGCCAGCAGTTCCTTGGCAGGCCTCCACACTGAAGCTTTCTTT. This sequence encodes CASSSLAGLHTEAFF.